These 13 T cell receptor beta chains were all obtained from the same sample, sequenced in a study of T cell repertoires in cytomegalovirus infection. TCRdb re-analysed the reads in MiXCR, keeping a single row per CDR3 protein. This table holds around 750,000 distinct CDR3 sequences, around a third found once. Their recognized antigens are unknown. Here the sequenced sample was cultured CD8+ T cells from PBMCs, taken from culture after CMV antigen stimulation. The receptors derive from a human donor in good health (CMV status not recorded). Some clones in this sample may be carry-over from other donors' samples.

This clonotype was seen a handful of times. The rearrangement uses TRBV5-4 and TRBJ1-5; the match to TRBD1 covers 10 bases. The V gene's germline CDR1 is SGHNT and CDR2 YYREEE (reference sequence). Trimming took 3 bases from V and 2 from J; bases not matched to a gene: 5. This CDR3 has 16 residues. DNA for the CDR3: TGTGCCAGCAGCTGGACAGGGGGGGAGGGCAATCAGCCCCAGCATTTT. The encoded protein is CASSWTGGEGNQPQHF.

V is TRBV14 and J is TRBJ1-5, with 9 nucleotides matching TRBD1. Trimming removed 6 bases from V and 8 bases from J; junction bases left unmatched: 8. CDR3 size: 14 residues. The V gene's germline CDR1 is SGHDN and CDR2 FVKESK. As DNA, the CDR3 is TGTGCCAGCAGTCTGGGACAGGGAACGGAGCCCCAGCATTTT. Translating gives CASSLGQGTEPQHF.

In its sample, this clonotype was seen a few times. The V call is TRBV6-2 or TRBV6-3, the J call TRBJ1-6, with D possibly being TRBD1 (5 bases). CDR1 and CDR2 from the germline V gene are MNHEY and SVGEGT. V gave up 0 bases and J gave up 7 bases, with 19 bases separating them. The CDR3 runs 18 residues. This chain's CDR3 is CASSYSIFGQTENSPLHF. The CDR3 DNA follows: TGTGCCAGCAGTTACTCGATTTTTGGGCAGACAGAGAATTCACCCCTCCACTTT.

This clonotype has a handful of counts. The gene calls are TRBV14 and TRBJ1-1, with a possible D match to TRBD1 (5 bases). Trimming removed 0 bases from V and 4 bases from J, with 12 bases in between. Germline lookup yields CDR1 SGHDN and CDR2 FVKESK. This CDR3 has 15 residues. CDR3: CASSQERGLGTEAFF. CDR3 sequence (DNA): TGTGCCAGCAGCCAAGAGAGGGGTCTAGGCACTGAAGCTTTCTTT.

Ten or more counts support this clonotype. V usage is TRBV4-1 and J usage is TRBJ2-1, with a tentative D call TRBD2 (5 bases). V lost 1 base to trimming and J lost 9 bases, with 16 bases between them. This CDR3 is 15 amino acids long. CDR1 MGHRA and CDR2 YSYEKL come from the germline V gene. The CDR3 is CASSQALYVGGEQFF. The CDR3 DNA reads TGCGCCAGCAGCCAAGCCCTGTACGTTGGAGGTGAGCAGTTCTTC.

The genes are TRBV14 and TRBJ2-1; D uncertain. In germline, CDR1 is SGHDN, CDR2 FVKESK. The CDR3 is 18 residues long. The V gene lost 4 bases and the J gene lost 4 bases, with 23 bases spanning the gap. The CDR3 protein is CASSPLVKGGPGYNEQFF. In DNA, the CDR3 is TGTGCCAGCAGCCCCCTGGTGAAGGGTGGTCCTGGGTACAATGAGCAGTTCTTC.

This clonotype was seen a few times. The CDR3 DNA reads TGTGCCATCAGTAAGACAGGGGCGAACACTGAAGCTTTCTTT. This gives the protein CAISKTGANTEAFF. This rearrangement joins TRBV10-3 to TRBJ1-1; the match to TRBD1 covers 8 bases. The V gene's germline CDR1 is ENHRY and CDR2 SYGVKD. The CDR3 sequence is 14 residues long. V lost 5 bases and J lost 1; bases outside the gene matches: 3.

This chain connects TRBV20-1 to TRBJ2-1; no firm D call. Germline V lookup: CDR1 DFQATT, CDR2 SNEGSKA (reference sequence). With 6 bases removed from V and 0 bases from J, the gap between germline ends came to 12 bases. The CDR3 is made up of 14 amino acids. CDR3: CSALVESSYNEQFF. The CDR3 nucleotides read TGCAGTGCCTTGGTGGAGAGCTCCTACAATGAGCAGTTCTTC.

This rearrangement joins TRBV4-2 to TRBJ2-2; 7 bases align to TRBD2. The CDR3 totals 14 residues. J gave up 9 bases and V 1 base, and 5 bases lay outside the gene matches. Germline CDR1 LGHNA, CDR2 YNFKEQ. CDR3 amino acids: CASSQGGGWRELFF. The CDR3 nucleotides read TGTGCCAGCAGCCAAGGGGGGGGGTGGAGGGAGCTGTTTTTT.

The V and J genes are TRBV9 and TRBJ1-1; D is possibly TRBD1 (5 bases). This CDR3 spans 12 amino acids. Germline V CDR1 and CDR2: SGDLS, YYNGEE. Trimming took 4 bases from V and 6 from J, leaving 10 bases between them. The CDR3 nucleotides are TGTGCCAGCAGCCGGGGGGTGTCTGAAGCTTTCTTT. It encodes CASSRGVSEAFF.

V gene TRBV7-6 combines with J gene TRBJ2-1, with no clear D. V was shortened by 5 bases and J by 5 bases, with 7 bases between the two germline ends. Germline CDR1 and CDR2: SGHVS and FNYEAQ. This CDR3 is built from 12 residues. In DNA, the CDR3 is TGTGCCAGCAGCCGGATCGACAATGAGCAGTTCTTC. Amino acid sequence: CASSRIDNEQFF.

This chain joins TRBV2 and TRBJ1-1; tentatively, D is TRBD1 (5 bases). With 7 bases removed from V and 6 bases from J, the gap between germline ends came to 6 bases. The CDR3 contains 10 residues. Germline-derived CDR1 and CDR2 are SNHLY and FYNNEI. The CDR3 is CASIQAEAFF. CDR3 DNA sequence: TGTGCCAGCATACAGGCTGAAGCTTTCTTT.

V usage is TRBV13 and J usage is TRBJ2-1, with unresolved D. In germline, CDR1 is PRHDT, CDR2 FYEKMQ (reference sequence). V dropped 3 bases and J dropped 4 bases, with 10 bases sitting between them. This CDR3 comprises 14 residues. The CDR3 protein is CASSFSTGYNEQFF. DNA for the CDR3: TGTGCCAGCAGCTTCAGTACGGGTTACAATGAGCAGTTCTTC.